These 23 T cell receptor beta chains were all obtained from the same sample, sequenced in a study of blood T cell repertoires in COVID-19. Clones were read by immunoSEQ multiplex PCR, and TCRdb kept only the in-frame ones, dropping some. The sample shows approximately 150,000 clones, approximately 80% of them seen only once. The source material was peripheral blood. All receptors derive from a man between 65 and 80 years old who had recovered from COVID-19.

The CDR3, as DNA: TGTGCCAGCAGTGGTCCCGGGACTAGCGGGAGCTACGAGCAGTACTTC. This codes for CASSGPGTSGSYEQYF. This chain uses TRBV2 with TRBJ2-7, with 14 bases matching TRBD2. Germline V CDR1 and CDR2: SNHLY, FYNNEI. Trimming at V came to 4 bases and at J to 3 bases, leaving 5 bases not matched to a gene. CDR3 length: 16 residues.

The chain recombines TRBV7-2 with TRBJ2-1, with TRBD2 identical over 13 bases. This CDR3 has 17 residues. Per germline, CDR1 SGHTA and CDR2 FQGNSA. The V gene end was trimmed by 4 bases and the J gene end by 4 bases; junction bases not matched to a gene: 7. The CDR3 here is CASSSRTSGSTYNEQFF. CDR3 nucleotides: TGTGCCAGCAGCTCGCGGACTAGCGGGAGTACGTACAATGAGCAGTTCTTC.

The V gene is TRBV2, the J gene TRBJ1-1; no clear D. This CDR3 has 15 residues. Trimming took 7 bases from V and 1 from J, leaving 16 bases between them. CDR1 and CDR2 from the germline V gene are SNHLY and FYNNEI. CDR3 sequence reads: CASTLLGRGNTEAFF. Written as DNA, the CDR3 is TGTGCCAGCACCTTACTGGGGAGAGGGAACACTGAAGCTTTCTTT.

The chain combines TRBV28 with TRBJ1-5; 7 bases map to TRBD1. V was pared by 7 bases and J by 2 bases, with 8 bases of the junction left unmatched. Germline V gene sequence: CDR1 MDHEN, CDR2 SYDVKM. The CDR3 spans 15 residues. The CDR3 sequence: CASTSTGDGNQPQHF. In nucleotides, the CDR3 is TGTGCCAGCACCTCTACAGGGGACGGCAATCAGCCCCAGCATTTT.

This rearrangement joins TRBV9 to TRBJ1-6, with 8 positions matching TRBD1. V lost 6 bases, J lost 10 bases, and 6 bases stayed unmatched. Germline loops: CDR1 SGDLS, CDR2 YYNGEE. The CDR3 covers 13 residues. The CDR3 DNA is TGTGCCAGCAACCAGGGGGCTCGGTCACCCCTCCACTTT. Translation gives CASNQGARSPLHF.

The chain carries TRBV29-1 and TRBJ2-1; the match to TRBD1 covers 7 bases. The germline V gene encodes CDR1 SQVTM and CDR2 ANQGSEA. V shed 5 bases and J 3 bases; nucleotides not matched to a gene: 4. The CDR3 is made up of 13 amino acids. The CDR3 loop is CSVNRQGYNEQFF. CDR3 DNA sequence: TGCAGCGTTAACAGACAGGGCTACAATGAGCAGTTCTTC.

This clone has only a few counts. This chain joins TRBV3-1 (or the pseudogene TRBV3-2) and TRBJ1-1, with D perhaps TRBD1 (5 bases). Germline V gives CDR1 LGHDT, CDR2 YNNKEL (reference sequence). This CDR3 has 13 amino acids. V was cut by 4 bases and J by 11 bases, with 17 bases left in between. The CDR3 DNA reads TGTGCCAGCAGCCCTAATGGGAGGGGTACCGCTTTCTTT. This sequence encodes CASSPNGRGTAFF.

This clone was observed a few times. The chain employs TRBV5-1 and TRBJ2-5; TRBD1 matches at 11 bases. Germline V gene data show CDR1 as SGHRS and CDR2 as YFSETQ. V was pared by 4 bases and J by 5 bases, with 7 bases of the junction left unmatched. The CDR3 consists of 15 residues. CDR3 region: CASSPDRGLRETQYF. The CDR3 DNA reads as TGCGCCAGCAGCCCGGACAGGGGGCTAAGGGAGACCCAGTACTTC.

This CDR3 is CASSLAGNYGYTF. CDR3 in DNA: TGTGCCAGCAGTTTAGCAGGGAACTATGGCTACACCTTC. This rearrangement joins TRBV28 to TRBJ1-2, with a possible D match to TRBD1 (5 bases). This CDR3 contains 13 residues. Germline loops: CDR1 MDHEN, CDR2 SYDVKM. The ends were cut back, 2 bases at V and 2 bases at J, with 6 bases in the middle.

The chain is built from TRBV7-2 and TRBJ2-5; no clear D gene. The CDR3 spans 14 residues. Between the trimmed V and J ends, which lost 4 bases and 5 bases, there was a span of 14 bases. Germline CDR1 is SGHTA and CDR2 is FQGNSA. The CDR3 protein is CASSSPLLSETQYF. DNA for the CDR3: TGTGCCAGCAGCTCCCCGTTACTCTCCGAGACCCAGTACTTC.

This clone came up a few times. The genes are TRBV14 and TRBJ1-1, with TRBD1 matching over 7 bases. There are 15 residues in the CDR3. Germline CDR1 is SGHDN and CDR2 is FVKESK. The J segment lost 4 bases and the V segment lost 4 bases, leaving 9 bases of the junction unmatched. The CDR3 is CASSLWTGGGTEAFF. In DNA, the CDR3 is TGTGCCAGCAGCCTCTGGACAGGAGGGGGCACTGAAGCTTTCTTT. Full variable domain (outside the CDR3, taken from reference TRBV14 and TRBJ1-1): EAGVTQFPSHSVIEKGQTVTLRCDPISGHDNLYWYRRVMGKEIKFLLHFVKESKQDESGMPNNRFLAERTGGTYSTLKVQPAELEDSGVYFCASSLWTGGGTEAFFGQGTRLTVV.

The chain is built from TRBV6-2 or TRBV6-3 and TRBJ2-7; tentative D call: TRBD1 (6 bases). Germline CDR1 reads MNHEY; CDR2 reads SVGEGT. V shed 1 base and J shed 0 bases, with 7 bases lying between them. The length of the CDR3 is 14 residues. The CDR3 here is CASSYWTASYEQYF. The CDR3 DNA follows: TGTGCCAGCAGTTACTGGACAGCCTCCTACGAGCAGTACTTC.

The J gene is TRBJ2-7, the V gene TRBV27, with 7 bases lining up with TRBD1. The trim removed 11 bases at V and 3 bases at J, leaving 13 bases unmatched. The CDR3 extends over 14 amino acids. Germline V gives CDR1 MNHEY, CDR2 SMNVEV (reference sequence). The CDR3 DNA reads TGTGCCGTTCGACAGGGACAGTCGATCTACGAGCAGTACTTC. It codes for CAVRQGQSIYEQYF.

The genes are TRBV27 and TRBJ2-5, with 12 bases fitting TRBD2. Germline V lookup: CDR1 MNHEY, CDR2 SMNVEV (reference sequence). The junction had 3 bases not matched to a gene; V was cut back by 6 bases and J by 1 base. The CDR3 is 15 amino acids. The CDR3 protein is CASSRTSGVQETQYF. The CDR3 nucleotides read TGTGCCAGCAGCCGGACTAGCGGGGTCCAAGAGACCCAGTACTTC.

This clone was observed a handful of times. This chain joins TRBV6-5 and TRBJ2-7, with D possibly matching TRBD1 (6 bases). V was trimmed by 5 bases and J by 5 bases, leaving 13 bases between them. The CDR3 is 13 residues long. CDR1 is MNHEY, CDR2 SVGAGI, per germline. CDR3 amino acids: CASSPDRGDEQYF. CDR3 coding DNA: TGTGCCAGCAGTCCGGACAGAGGCGACGAGCAGTACTTC.

The chain joins TRBV7-8 to TRBJ2-7; TRBD2 agrees at 11 bases. V lost 5 bases and J lost 4; bases outside the gene matches: 4. The CDR3 is made up of 14 amino acids. CDR1 and CDR2 (germline): SGHVS, FQNEAQ. The CDR3 spells CASSLRLAGYEQYF. The CDR3 DNA follows: TGTGCCAGCAGCCTCCGACTAGCGGGATACGAGCAGTACTTC.

The chain joins TRBV7-8 to TRBJ2-1; 9 bases fit TRBD1. V lost 5 bases and J lost 7; bases outside the gene matches: 9. From germline, CDR1 is SGHVS and CDR2 FQNEAQ. CDR3 size: 15 residues. The CDR3 coding sequence is TGTGCCAGCAGCCACCGGGACAGGGCTATAAATGAGCAGTTCTTC. This codes for CASSHRDRAINEQFF.

The chain carries TRBV10-3 and TRBJ2-1; TRBD2 matches at 9 bases. With V trimmed by 2 bases and J by 6 bases, 2 bases remained unmatched. There are 14 residues in the CDR3. CDR1 is ENHRY, CDR2 SYGVKD, per germline. The CDR3 nucleotides are TGTGCCATCAGTGAGGGGACTAGCCCCAATGAGCAGTTCTTC. Translation gives CAISEGTSPNEQFF.

This clone was seen only once. The chain employs TRBV5-6 and TRBJ2-7; tentatively, D is TRBD2 (6 bases). Trimming removed 3 bases from V and 2 bases from J, with 21 bases in between. The CDR3 totals 17 residues. Germline assignment: CDR1 SGHDT and CDR2 YYEEEE. The CDR3 spells CASSYRFHIGGPYEQYF. CDR3 sequence (DNA): TGTGCCAGCAGCTATCGGTTCCATATCGGGGGACCCTACGAGCAGTACTTC.

The chain recombines TRBV5-1 with TRBJ1-5; the D gene is possibly TRBD1 (5 bases). V lost 0 bases and J 4 bases, leaving 11 bases between the germline ends. The CDR3 has 15 amino acids. CDR1 and CDR2 from the germline V gene are SGHRS and YFSETQ. DNA for the CDR3: TGCGCCAGCAGCTTGGCAGGGATAGAGAATCAGCCCCAGCATTTT. This gives the protein CASSLAGIENQPQHF. Variable domain in full (rest from reference TRBV5-1 and TRBJ1-5): KAGVTQTPRYLIKTRGQQVTLSCSPISGHRSVSWYQQTPGQGLQFLFEYFSETQRNKGNFPGRFSGRQFSNSRSEMNVSTLELGDSALYLCASSLAGIENQPQHFGDGTRLSIL.

With regard to this clone: This sample also contains other DNA sequences that code for the same CDR3. This chain links TRBV5-1 with TRBJ2-7, with a weak D call TRBD2 (5 bases). CDR1 and CDR2 (germline): SGHRS, YFSETQ. The V and J ends lost 5 bases and 2 bases respectively, with 8 bases between them. This CDR3 has 12 residues. CDR3 nucleotide sequence: TGCGCCAGCAGTCAGGAGGCCTACGAGCAGTACTTC. Translation: CASSQEAYEQYF.

CDR3 nucleotide sequence: TGTGCCACCAGCAGATCCGGGACTAGCGGGATCAGCTCCTACAATGAGCAGTTCTTC. This encodes CATSRSGTSGISSYNEQFF. The V and J genes are TRBV15 and TRBJ2-1; 13 bases align to TRBD2. This CDR3 has 19 residues. From germline, CDR1 is LNHNV and CDR2 YYDKDF (reference sequence). Losses at the gene ends were 2 bases for V and 0 bases for J; bases not matched to a gene: 7. Based on the CDR3 plus reference TRBV15 and TRBJ2-1, the full variable domain is DAMVIQNPRYQVTQFGKPVTLSCSQTLNHNVMYWYQQKSSQAPKLLFHYYDKDFNNEADTPDNFQSRRPNTSFCFLDIRSPGLGDTAMYLCATSRSGTSGISSYNEQFFGPGTRLTVL.

This chain connects TRBV7-8 to TRBJ2-7, with D possibly matching TRBD2 (5 bases). Germline assignment: CDR1 SGHVS and CDR2 FQNEAQ. The CDR3 has 14 residues. Deletions cut 0 bases from V and 1 base from J, with 7 bases between. The CDR3 DNA follows: TGTGCCAGCAGCTTAGCGGCGGGTTCCTACGAGCAGTACTTC. It yields the protein CASSLAAGSYEQYF. The variable domain in full, completed from reference TRBV7-8 and TRBJ2-7, reads GAGVSQSPRYKVAKRGQDVALRCDPISGHVSLFWYQQALGQGPEFLTYFQNEAQLDKSGLPSDRFFAERPEGSVSTLKIQRTQQEDSAVYLCASSLAAGSYEQYFGPGTRLTVT.